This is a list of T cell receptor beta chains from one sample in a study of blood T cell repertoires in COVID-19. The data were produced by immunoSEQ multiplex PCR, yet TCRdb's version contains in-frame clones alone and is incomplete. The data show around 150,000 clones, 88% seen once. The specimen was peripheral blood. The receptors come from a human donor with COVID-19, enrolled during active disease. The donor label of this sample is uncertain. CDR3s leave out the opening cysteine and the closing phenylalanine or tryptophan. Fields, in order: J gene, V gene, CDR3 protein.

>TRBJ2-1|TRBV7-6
ASSLMGLDRYNEQF
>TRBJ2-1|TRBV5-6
ASSLLSGTSVYNEQF
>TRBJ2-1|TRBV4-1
ASSQGLVAYSYNEQF
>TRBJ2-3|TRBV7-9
ASSLIRVPDTQY
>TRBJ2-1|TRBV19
ASRNRLAVKGGEQF
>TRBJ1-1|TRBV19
ASSSQGRGTEAF
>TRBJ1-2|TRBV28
ASEGRGQEHYGYT
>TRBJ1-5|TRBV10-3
AISEQVNQPQH
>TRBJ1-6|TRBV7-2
ASSFEPNPPLH
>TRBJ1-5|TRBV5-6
ASSRQYSNQPQH
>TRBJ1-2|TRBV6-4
ASSDSGGNYGYT
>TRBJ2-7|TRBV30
ALDRGSHEQY
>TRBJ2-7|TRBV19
ASSPGQVYEQY
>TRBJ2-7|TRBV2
AGGDRGPYEQY
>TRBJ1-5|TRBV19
ASTGTRDQPQH
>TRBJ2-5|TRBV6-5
ASSSDSGRALETQY
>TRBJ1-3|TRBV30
AWSGDRGNTIY
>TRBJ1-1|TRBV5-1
ASSLVGGENTEAF
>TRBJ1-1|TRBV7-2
ASSPRQGGTEAF
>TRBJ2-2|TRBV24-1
ATSDSPGQGVTGELF
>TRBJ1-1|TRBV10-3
AISDPGYTTEAF
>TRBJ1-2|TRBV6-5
ASSSLAGYGYT
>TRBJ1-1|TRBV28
ASSLRTVPTEAF
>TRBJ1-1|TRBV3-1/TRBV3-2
ASSQSRGGMNTEAF
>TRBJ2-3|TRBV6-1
ASSEAMAGTQY
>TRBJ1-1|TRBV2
ASSDSDREGEAF
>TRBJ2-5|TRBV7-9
ASSLNDRPQETQY
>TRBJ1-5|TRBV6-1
ASSESGHDQPQH
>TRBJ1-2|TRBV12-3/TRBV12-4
ASSLGRAGGYT
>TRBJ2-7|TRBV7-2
ASKPGGQGFYEQY
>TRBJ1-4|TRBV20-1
SAEAIEKLF
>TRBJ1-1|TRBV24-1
ATRQNTEAF
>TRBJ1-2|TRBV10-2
ASSEQTAPTGYT
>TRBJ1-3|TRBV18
ASSRDSSGNTIY
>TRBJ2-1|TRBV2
ASSGEYGLGNEQF
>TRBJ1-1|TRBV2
ASSDMAGNTEAF
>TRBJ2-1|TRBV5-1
ASSPEGGEQF
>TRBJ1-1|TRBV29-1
SVDQRGLGYSAEAF
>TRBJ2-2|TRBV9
ASSVTGSTNTGELF